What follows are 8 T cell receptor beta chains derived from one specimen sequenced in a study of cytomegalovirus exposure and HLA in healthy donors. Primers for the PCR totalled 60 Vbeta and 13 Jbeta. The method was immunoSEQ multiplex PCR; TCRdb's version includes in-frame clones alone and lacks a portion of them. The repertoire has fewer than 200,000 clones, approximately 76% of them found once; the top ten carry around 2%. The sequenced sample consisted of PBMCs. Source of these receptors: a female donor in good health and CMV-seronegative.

CDR3 sequence: CASSRDTEDRYFHNEQFF. DNA for the CDR3: TGTGCCAGCAGCCGAGATACTGAGGACAGGTACTTTCACAATGAGCAGTTCTTC. The rearrangement links TRBV11-1 to TRBJ2-1; TRBD1 agrees at 7 bases. The junction had 18 bases not matched to a gene; V was cut back by 5 bases and J by 5 bases. The germline gives CDR1 SGHAT, CDR2 FQDESV (reference sequence). This CDR3 has 18 amino acids. The full variable domain, completed using reference TRBV11-1 and TRBJ2-1, is EAEVAQSPRYKITEKSQAVAFWCDPISGHATLYWYRQILGQGPELLVQFQDESVVDDSQLPKDRFSAERLKGVDSTLKIQPAELGDSAMYLCASSRDTEDRYFHNEQFFGPGTRLTVL.

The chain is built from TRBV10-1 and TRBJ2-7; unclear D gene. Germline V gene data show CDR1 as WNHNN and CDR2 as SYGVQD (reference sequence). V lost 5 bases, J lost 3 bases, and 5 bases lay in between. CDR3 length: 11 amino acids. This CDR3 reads CASSSGYEQYF. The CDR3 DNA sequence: TGCGCCAGCAGTTCCGGCTACGAGCAGTACTTC.

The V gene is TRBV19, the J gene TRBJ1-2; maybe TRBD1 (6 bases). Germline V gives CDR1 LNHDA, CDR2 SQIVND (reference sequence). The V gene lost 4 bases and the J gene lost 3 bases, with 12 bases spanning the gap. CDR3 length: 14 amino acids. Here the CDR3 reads CASSKRTADYGYTF. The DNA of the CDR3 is TGTGCCAGTAGTAAAAGGACAGCGGACTATGGCTACACCTTC.

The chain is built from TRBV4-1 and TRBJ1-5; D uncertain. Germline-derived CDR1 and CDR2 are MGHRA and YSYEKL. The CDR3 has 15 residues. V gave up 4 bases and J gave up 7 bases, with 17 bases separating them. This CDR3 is CASSLGRTMEQPQHF. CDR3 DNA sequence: TGCGCCAGCAGCCTGGGGAGGACGATGGAGCAGCCCCAGCATTTT.

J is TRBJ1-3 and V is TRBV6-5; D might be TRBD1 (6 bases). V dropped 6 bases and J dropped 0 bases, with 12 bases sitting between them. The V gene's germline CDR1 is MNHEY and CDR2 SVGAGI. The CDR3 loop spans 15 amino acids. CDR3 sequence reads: CASRPTQGSGNTIYF. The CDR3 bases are TGTGCCAGCAGGCCCACACAGGGCTCTGGAAACACCATATATTTT.

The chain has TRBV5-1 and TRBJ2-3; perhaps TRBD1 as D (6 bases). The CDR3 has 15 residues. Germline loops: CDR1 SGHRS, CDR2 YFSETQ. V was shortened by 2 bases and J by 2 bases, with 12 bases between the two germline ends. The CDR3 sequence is CASSFRDTFTDTQYF. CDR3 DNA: TGCGCCAGCAGCTTCCGGGACACTTTCACAGATACGCAGTATTTT.

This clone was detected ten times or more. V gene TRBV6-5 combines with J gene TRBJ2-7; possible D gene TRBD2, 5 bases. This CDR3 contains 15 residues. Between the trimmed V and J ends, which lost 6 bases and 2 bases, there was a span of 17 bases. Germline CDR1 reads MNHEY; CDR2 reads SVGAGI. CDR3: CASSHVNGETYEQYF. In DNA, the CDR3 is TGTGCCAGCAGCCACGTAAATGGGGAGACCTACGAGCAGTACTTC.

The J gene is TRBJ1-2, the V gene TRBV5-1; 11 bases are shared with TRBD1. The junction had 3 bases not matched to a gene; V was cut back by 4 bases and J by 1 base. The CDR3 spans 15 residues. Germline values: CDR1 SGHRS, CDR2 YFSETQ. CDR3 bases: TGCGCCAGCAGCGACGGGACAGGGGGTAACTATGGCTACACCTTC. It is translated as CASSDGTGGNYGYTF.